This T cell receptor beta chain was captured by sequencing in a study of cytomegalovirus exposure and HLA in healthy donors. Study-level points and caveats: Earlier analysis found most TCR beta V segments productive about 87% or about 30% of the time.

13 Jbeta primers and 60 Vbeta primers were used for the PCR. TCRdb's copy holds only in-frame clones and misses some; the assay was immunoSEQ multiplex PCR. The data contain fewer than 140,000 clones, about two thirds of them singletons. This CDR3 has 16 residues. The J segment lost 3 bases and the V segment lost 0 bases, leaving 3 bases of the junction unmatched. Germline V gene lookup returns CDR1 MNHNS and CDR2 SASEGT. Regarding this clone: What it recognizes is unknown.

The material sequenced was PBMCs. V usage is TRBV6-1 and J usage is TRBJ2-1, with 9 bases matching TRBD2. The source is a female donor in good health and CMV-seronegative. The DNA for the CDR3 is TGTGCCAGCAGTGAAGCGGTAGCGGGAGTCTACAATGAGCAGTTCTTC. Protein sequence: CASSEAVAGVYNEQFF.